A single sample gave rise to the 4 T cell receptor beta chains below, sequenced in a study of blood T cell repertoires in COVID-19. Assay: immunoSEQ multiplex PCR; the TCRdb copy retains only in-frame clones and omits some. The repertoire holds about 290,000 clones, 85% seen once, with around 4.1% in the top ten. Input material: peripheral blood. The receptors stem from a woman between 45 and 60 years old with active or convalescent COVID-19.

The chain combines TRBV28 with TRBJ1-6; 7 bases fit TRBD1. V lost 3 bases and J lost 7; bases outside the gene matches: 6. The CDR3 consists of 15 residues. The V gene's germline CDR1 is MDHEN and CDR2 SYDVKM. CDR3 amino acids: CASSFRQGGNSPLHF. The CDR3 DNA reads as TGTGCCAGCAGTTTCCGACAGGGAGGCAATTCACCCCTCCACTTT.

A word on this clone: Other DNA sequences in the same sample also yield this CDR3. The V gene is TRBV5-1, the J gene TRBJ1-1; 7 nucleotides line up with TRBD1. The CDR3 sequence is 14 residues long. V lost 2 bases to trimming and J lost 1 base; unmatched junction nucleotides: 2. The germline CDR1 and CDR2 sequences are SGHRS and YFSETQ. CDR3 in DNA: TGCGCCAGCAGCTTAGGGGGCCCGAACACTGAAGCTTTCTTT. It is translated as CASSLGGPNTEAFF. The entire variable domain, with the rest obtained from reference TRBV5-1 and TRBJ1-1, is as follows: KAGVTQTPRYLIKTRGQQVTLSCSPISGHRSVSWYQQTPGQGLQFLFEYFSETQRNKGNFPGRFSGRQFSNSRSEMNVSTLELGDSALYLCASSLGGPNTEAFFGQGTRLTVV.

This sequence joins TRBV11-2 and TRBJ2-3; TRBD2 agrees at 15 bases. The germline V gene encodes CDR1 SGHAT and CDR2 FQNNGV. V dropped 5 bases and J dropped 4; count of bases not matched to a gene: 7. This CDR3 is built from 17 residues. In DNA form, the CDR3 reads TGTGCCAGCAGCCTACGGACTAGCGGGAGGGCAGCAGATACGCAGTATTTT. Its translation is CASSLRTSGRAADTQYF. Looking up the rest from reference TRBV11-2 and TRBJ2-3 gives the full variable domain: EAGVAQSPRYKIIEKRQSVAFWCNPISGHATLYWYQQILGQGPKLLIQFQNNGVVDDSQLPKDRFSAERLKGVDSTLKIQPAKLEDSAVYLCASSLRTSGRAADTQYFGPGTRLTVL.

In its sample, this clone was seen a few times. This sequence joins TRBV7-2 and TRBJ2-3, with TRBD2 matching over 9 bases. The V segment lost 5 bases and the J segment 2 bases; nucleotides outside the gene matches: 8. Germline CDR1 and CDR2: SGHTA and FQGNSA. The CDR3 has 16 amino acids. In DNA form, the CDR3 reads TGTGCCAGCAGCCTTGGACTAGCGAGGACCACAGATACGCAGTATTTT. Residues: CASSLGLARTTDTQYF.